The TCR beta chain described here comes from a study of PD-1 blockade in classical Hodgkin lymphoma. General study points: Repertoire differences have undefined causes, possibly disease activity or prior therapy. CD8+ TCR diversity did not rise significantly by C4D1, unlike CD4+.

Clones were read by immunoSEQ multiplex PCR, and TCRdb kept only the in-frame ones, dropping some. Here the sample spans 40,000 to 50,000 clones, 76% being singletons. The sample holds a few counts of this clone. Its specificity is unknown. After autologous stem cell transplantation all patients relapsed, and prior brentuximab vedotin exposure differed between cohorts. Per germline, CDR1 SEHNR and CDR2 FQNEAQ (reference sequence). CDR3 length: 13 amino acids. V was trimmed by 1 base and J by 2 bases, leaving 4 bases between them. This TCR was recovered from a human donor with classical Hodgkin lymphoma. The starting material was peripheral blood mononuclear cells (PBMCs), obtained at baseline. The chain links TRBV7-9 to TRBJ2-3, with unresolved D. As DNA, the CDR3 is TGTGCCAGCAGCTTAGGGGCCACAGATACGCAGTATTTT. Translating gives CASSLGATDTQYF.